The 3 T cell receptor beta chains presented below share a single source sample, sequenced in a study of blood T cells in healthy people across ages. A second PCR, run for roughly 7 to 12 cycles, used a sample-barcoded 5' primer plus a J-beta primer mix. Via MiXCR, TCRdb re-called the 5' RACE reads, giving one row per CDR3 protein. In the table there are some 900,000 distinct CDR3 sequences, roughly 48% of which are singletons. The sequenced material came from blood. Receptor source: a man younger than 40 in good health.

The V call is TRBV5-1, the J call TRBJ2-3; D remains unclear. The CDR3 runs to 11 residues. V was clipped by 5 bases and J by 3 bases, with 4 bases between them. Germline V CDR1 and CDR2: SGHRS, YFSETQ. The CDR3 DNA sequence: TGCGCCAGCAGGGCTACAGATACGCAGTATTTT. It encodes CASRATDTQYF. The full variable domain, rest sourced from reference TRBV5-1 and TRBJ2-3, is KAGVTQTPRYLIKTRGQQVTLSCSPISGHRSVSWYQQTPGQGLQFLFEYFSETQRNKGNFPGRFSGRQFSNSRSEMNVSTLELGDSALYLCASRATDTQYFGPGTRLTVL.

This clonotype was seen once. The chain recombines TRBV20-1 with TRBJ2-7, with 7 bases fitting TRBD1. Per germline, CDR1 DFQATT and CDR2 SNEGSKA (reference sequence). The CDR3 loop spans 11 amino acids. V shed 5 bases and J 6 bases; nucleotides not matched to a gene: 4. This chain's CDR3 is CSAPDRREQYF. CDR3 DNA: TGCAGTGCTCCGGACAGGCGCGAGCAGTACTTC.

The CDR3 loop reads CASSLKAVSSYNEQFF. The CDR3 DNA sequence: TGTGCCAGCAGTTTAAAGGCGGTGAGCTCCTACAATGAGCAGTTCTTC. The chain recombines TRBV27 with TRBJ2-1; D not certain. This CDR3 has 16 residues. V was shortened by 2 bases and J by 0 bases, with 11 bases between the two germline ends. Germline-derived CDR1 and CDR2 are MNHEY and SMNVEV (reference sequence).